A single sample gave rise to the 21 T cell receptor beta chains below, sequenced in a study of T cells in Graves' hyperthyroidism and ophthalmopathy. RNA transcripts served as the template for amplifying TCR beta CDR3 regions. HTBI primers were used for first-round RT-PCR of the TCR CDR3. MiXCR, applied by TCRdb to the multiplex PCR reads, yields one record per CDR3 protein. The table has 360,000 or so distinct CDR3 sequences, nearly 15% seen once; the top ten hold roughly a fifth. The specimen sequenced was blood. The origin of the receptors is a woman aged 60 to 75 with Graves' ophthalmopathy.

This clonotype was counted ten times or more. The chain couples TRBV3-1 to TRBJ2-5; D is unclear. Germline assignment: CDR1 LGHDT and CDR2 YNNKEL (reference sequence). The CDR3 spans 15 residues. V was trimmed by 0 bases and J by 2 bases, leaving 10 bases between them. CDR3 DNA sequence: TGTGCCAGCAGCCAAGATTTCAATGATCAAGAGACCCAGTACTTC. Protein product: CASSQDFNDQETQYF.

This clonotype has a count of ten or more. The chain joins TRBV28 to TRBJ2-3; D is perhaps TRBD1 (6 bases). Deletions cut 0 bases from V and 2 bases from J, with 12 bases between. This CDR3 comprises 16 residues. Germline CDR1 reads MDHEN; CDR2 reads SYDVKM. CDR3 bases: TGTGCCAGCAGTTTATGGGTCAGGGGAGCCACAGATACGCAGTATTTT. Translation: CASSLWVRGATDTQYF.

The chain combines TRBV29-1 with TRBJ2-7; maybe TRBD2 (5 bases). V dropped 3 bases and J dropped 6 bases, with 15 bases sitting between them. Germline loops: CDR1 SQVTM, CDR2 ANQGSEA. This CDR3 contains 13 residues. The CDR3 protein is CSVESQEAGEQYF. The CDR3 nucleotides are TGCAGCGTTGAGTCTCAGGAGGCGGGCGAGCAGTACTTC.

The chain has TRBV20-1 and TRBJ2-2; maybe TRBD2 (6 bases). Trimming pared 4 bases from V and 7 bases from J, leaving 13 bases between. CDR3 length: 13 residues. Germline V gives CDR1 DFQATT, CDR2 SNEGSKA (reference sequence). The CDR3 sequence is CSATYRENGELFF. The CDR3 DNA is TGCAGTGCTACCTATCGGGAGAACGGGGAGCTGTTTTTT.

This clonotype was seen a few times. This rearrangement joins TRBV5-8 to TRBJ2-1, with 8 bases aligning to TRBD1. Per germline, CDR1 SGHTS and CDR2 YDEGEE. CDR3 length: 14 amino acids. Unmatched junction bases numbered 5, after V lost 4 bases and J lost 5 bases. The CDR3 reads CASSPDRAHNEQFF. CDR3 nucleotides: TGTGCCAGCAGCCCGGACAGGGCCCACAATGAGCAGTTCTTC.

This clonotype has ten or more counts. The chain couples TRBV20-1 to TRBJ1-1; TRBD1 aligns across 7 bases. CDR1 and CDR2 (germline): DFQATT, SNEGSKA (reference sequence). The CDR3 is 13 residues long. V trimming: 3 bases; J trimming: 4 bases; junction bases outside the gene matches: 5. CDR3 coding DNA: TGCAGTGCTAGCGGTCCAGGGGGCACTGAAGCTTTCTTT. It encodes CSASGPGGTEAFF.

This clonotype was counted a few times. The chain combines TRBV28 with TRBJ1-3; D might be TRBD1 (5 bases). CDR3 size: 15 residues. Trimming removed 2 bases at V and 0 bases at J, with 8 bases between. CDR1 is MDHEN, CDR2 SYDVKM, per germline. The CDR3 coding sequence is TGTGCCAGCAGTTTACAGGGTCCCTCTGGAAACACCATATATTTT. It translates to CASSLQGPSGNTIYF.

This rearrangement joins TRBV5-1 to TRBJ2-2; TRBD1 matches at 9 bases. Germline CDR1 is SGHRS and CDR2 is YFSETQ. The CDR3 runs to 16 residues. J was trimmed by 6 bases and V by 2 bases; bases with no gene match: 8. The CDR3 bases are TGCGCCAGCAGCTTCCTCACCGGGACAGGGTCCGGGGAGCTGTTTTTT. It encodes CASSFLTGTGSGELFF.

This clonotype has at least ten counts. The V and J genes are TRBV28 and TRBJ1-1; maybe TRBD1 (5 bases). The V end lost 6 bases, the J end lost 1 base, and 12 bases lay between the germline ends. CDR1 MDHEN and CDR2 SYDVKM come from the germline V gene. The CDR3 is made up of 14 amino acids. The DNA for the CDR3 is TGTGCCAGCAGATCCAGGGAATCGAACACTGAAGCTTTCTTT. Translated, it gives CASRSRESNTEAFF.

This clonotype appeared many times. This rearrangement joins TRBV18 to TRBJ1-5; D remains ambiguous. V was trimmed by 8 bases and J by 4 bases, leaving 12 bases between them. This CDR3 comprises 13 residues. Germline assignment: CDR1 KGHSH and CDR2 LQKENI. The CDR3 region is CASSLDRNQPQHF. CDR3 nucleotide sequence: TGTGCCAGCAGTTTGGACCGGAATCAGCCCCAGCATTTT.

This clonotype was detected ten times or more. The chain is built from TRBV24-1 and TRBJ2-5; tentatively, D is TRBD2 (6 bases). Germline V gene lookup returns CDR1 KGHDR and CDR2 SFDVKD. This CDR3 comprises 14 residues. Trimming cost V 1 base and J 2 bases, with 7 bases left between them. CDR3 nucleotide sequence: TGTGCCACCAGTGATTTTGGAGGGCAAGAGACCCAGTACTTC. Translated, it gives CATSDFGGQETQYF.

This clonotype was found a few times. This sequence joins TRBV20-1 and TRBJ1-2, with a tentative D call TRBD1 (6 bases). The CDR3 sequence is 14 residues long. The germline CDR1 and CDR2 sequences are DFQATT and SNEGSKA (reference sequence). Deletions cut 0 bases from V and 4 bases from J, with 12 bases between. The CDR3 region has the DNA TGCAGTGCTAGAGAGGGGGGGCTTGGCTATGGCTACACCTTC. Residues: CSAREGGLGYGYTF.

This clonotype was seen a few times. Possible read error: a much larger clone is one base away. V is TRBV30 and J is TRBJ1-1; 9 bases fit TRBD1. The CDR3 has 17 residues. CDR1 is GTSNPN, CDR2 SVGIG, per germline (reference sequence). Losses at the gene ends were 3 bases for V and 6 bases for J; bases not matched to a gene: 17. CDR3 region: CAWSLGGQGGERAEAFF. The CDR3 bases are TGTGCCTGGAGCCTTGGGGGACAGGGTGGGGAAAGGGCTGAAGCTTTCTTT.

The genes are TRBV28 and TRBJ2-7; TRBD2 aligns across 10 bases. V shed 7 bases, J shed 0 bases, and the junction held 12 bases outside the gene matches. CDR1 is MDHEN and CDR2 is SYDVKM in the germline V gene. This CDR3 spans 17 amino acids. DNA for the CDR3: TGTGCCAGCACCCCCGAGTTCAGGACTAGCGGCTCCTACGAGCAGTACTTC. Its translation: CASTPEFRTSGSYEQYF.

This clonotype appeared many times. The chain has TRBV7-9 and TRBJ2-7; TRBD1 matches at 9 bases. CDR3 length: 15 residues. V lost 5 bases to trimming and J lost 3 bases; unmatched junction nucleotides: 8. Per the germline V gene, CDR1 is SEHNR and CDR2 is FQNEAQ (reference sequence). DNA of the CDR3: TGTGCCAGCAGCCCCGGGACAGGGCGCTACTACGAGCAGTACTTC. Encoded protein: CASSPGTGRYYEQYF.

The chain carries TRBV12-5 and TRBJ2-5; D ambiguous. Germline values: CDR1 LGHNT, CDR2 FRNRAP. V was shortened by 1 base and J by 1 base, with 13 bases between the two germline ends. CDR3 length: 16 residues. DNA for the CDR3: TGTGCTAGTGGTTTGGGCCCAAACCCAGTCCAAGAGACCCAGTACTTC. It encodes CASGLGPNPVQETQYF. Variable domain in full (rest from reference TRBV12-5 and TRBJ2-5): DARVTQTPRHKVTEMGQEVTMRCQPILGHNTVFWYRQTMMQGLELLAYFRNRAPLDDSGMPKDRFSAEMPDATLATLKIQPSEPRDSAVYFCASGLGPNPVQETQYFGPGTRLLVL.

The CDR3: CSARDVGGASYNEQFF. The CDR3 region has the DNA TGCAGTGCTAGAGATGTCGGGGGAGCCTCCTACAATGAGCAGTTCTTC. The V call is TRBV20-1, the J call TRBJ2-1; possibly TRBD2 for D (6 bases). Per germline, CDR1 DFQATT and CDR2 SNEGSKA (reference sequence). V lost 0 bases and J lost 0, with 12 bases in between. The CDR3 has 16 residues.

The gene calls are TRBV12-3 or TRBV12-4 and TRBJ2-6; D possibly corresponds to TRBD1 (6 bases). Trimming removed 6 bases from V and 0 bases from J, with 15 bases in between. The CDR3 contains 17 residues. The chain's CDR3 is CASRAGQRASGANVLTF. The CDR3 DNA sequence: TGTGCCAGCAGGGCCGGACAGAGAGCCTCTGGGGCCAACGTCCTGACTTTC.

This chain links TRBV7-3 with TRBJ2-2; 7 bases agree with TRBD1. With 2 bases clipped from V and 2 bases from J, the junction kept 5 bases outside the gene matches. This CDR3 region has 16 residues. Germline CDR1 SGHTA, CDR2 FQGTGA. CDR3 protein: CASSLLDRTNTGELFF. The CDR3 coding sequence is TGTGCCAGCAGCTTACTGGACAGGACCAACACCGGGGAGCTGTTTTTT.

The CDR3 DNA reads TGTGCCAGCAGTGATGGGGCTGGCGCAGATACGCAGTATTTT. Encoded protein: CASSDGAGADTQYF. The J gene is TRBJ2-3, the V gene TRBV6-4, with D maybe TRBD1 (5 bases). The CDR3 runs 14 residues. The germline CDR1 and CDR2 sequences are MRHNA and SNTAGT. The germline V and J ends were trimmed by 3 bases and 4 bases, with 11 bases remaining between them.

This chain links TRBV3-1 with TRBJ2-4, with D possibly matching TRBD2 (7 bases). Germline V gene data show CDR1 as LGHDT and CDR2 as YNNKEL (reference sequence). V shed 0 bases and J shed 6 bases, with 21 bases lying between them. This CDR3 is built from 18 residues. The CDR3 here is CASSQEGFAEGGGNIQYF. The DNA of the CDR3 is TGTGCCAGCAGCCAAGAGGGATTTGCTGAGGGAGGGGGAAACATTCAGTACTTC.